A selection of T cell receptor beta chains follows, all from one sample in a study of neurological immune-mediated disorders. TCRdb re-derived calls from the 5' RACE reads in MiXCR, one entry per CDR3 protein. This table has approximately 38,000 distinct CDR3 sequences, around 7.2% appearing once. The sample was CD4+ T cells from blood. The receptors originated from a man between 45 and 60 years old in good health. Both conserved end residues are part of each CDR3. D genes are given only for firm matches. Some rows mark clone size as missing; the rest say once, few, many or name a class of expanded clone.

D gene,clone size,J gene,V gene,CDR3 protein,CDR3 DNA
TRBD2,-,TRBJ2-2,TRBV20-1,CSAQSGRNTGELFF,TGCAGTGCTCAGAGCGGGAGGAACACCGGGGAGCTGTTTTTT
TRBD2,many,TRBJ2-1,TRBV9,CASSVNSGRFYNEQFF,TGTGCCAGCAGCGTAAATAGCGGGAGGTTCTACAATGAGCAGTTCTTC
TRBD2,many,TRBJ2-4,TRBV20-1,CSAPQGLALNIQYF,TGCAGTGCTCCCCAGGGACTAGCCCTAAACATTCAGTACTTC
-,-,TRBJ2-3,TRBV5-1,CASSLDVDTQYF,TGCGCCAGCAGCTTGGATGTGGATACGCAGTATTTT
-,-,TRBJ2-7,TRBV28,CASSRATTYVQYF,TGTGCCAGCAGTCGCGCTACTACCTACGTGCAGTACTTC
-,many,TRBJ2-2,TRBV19,CASSIRLPSHTGELFF,TGTGCCAGTAGTATTCGGCTCCCGTCCCACACCGGGGAGCTGTTTTTT
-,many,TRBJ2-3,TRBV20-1,CSVGRPDYPRPYF,TGCAGTGTGGGGCGTCCGGACTACCCCAGGCCGTATTTT
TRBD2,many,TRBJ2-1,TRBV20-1,CSARASSSGSYEQFF,TGCAGTGCTAGAGCTTCCTCTAGCGGGAGCTATGAGCAGTTCTTC
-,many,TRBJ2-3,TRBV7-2,CASSAPWGGTDTQYF,TGTGCCAGCAGCGCCCCCTGGGGTGGCACAGATACGCAGTATTTT
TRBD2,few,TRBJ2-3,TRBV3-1,CASSQGTSRHTDTQYF,TGTGCCAGCAGCCAAGGGACTAGCCGTCACACAGATACGCAGTATTTT
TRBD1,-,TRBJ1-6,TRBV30,CAWRIQGADSPLHF,TGTGCCTGGAGGATACAGGGGGCAGATTCACCCCTCCACTTT
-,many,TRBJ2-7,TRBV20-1,CSAPRRSGEPYEQYF,TGCAGTGCCCCCCGGCGGTCGGGGGAACCCTACGAGCAGTACTTC
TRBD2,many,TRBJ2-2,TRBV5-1,CASSLISQRGRGAGELFF,TGCGCCAGCAGCTTGATCTCCCAGCGGGGCCGGGGGGCCGGGGAGCTGTTTTTT
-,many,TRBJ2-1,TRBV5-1,CASSLDVPPAQFF,TGCGCCAGCAGCTTGGATGTCCCCCCAGCGCAGTTCTTC
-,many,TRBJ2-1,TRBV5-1,CASSRDGYDNEQFF,TGCGCCAGCTCCCGGGACGGATACGACAATGAGCAGTTCTTC
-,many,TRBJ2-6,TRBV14,CASSAIKTAGPSGANVLTF,TGTGCCAGCAGCGCAATCAAGACGGCAGGACCTTCTGGGGCCAACGTCCTGACTTTC
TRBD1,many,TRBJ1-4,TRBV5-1,CASSWRTGEVEKLFF,TGCGCCAGCAGCTGGCGGACAGGGGAGGTTGAAAAACTGTTTTTT
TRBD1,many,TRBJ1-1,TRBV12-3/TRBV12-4,CASTIRTGWVNTEAFF,TGTGCCAGCACCATCCGGACAGGGTGGGTGAACACTGAAGCTTTCTTT
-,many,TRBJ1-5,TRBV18,CASSLGAGQPQHF,TGTGCCAGCTCCCTGGGCGCGGGACAGCCCCAGCATTTT